This T cell receptor (beta chain) was recovered during a study of early T cells in non-severe SARS-CoV-2 infection. Regarding the study as a whole: Anti-spike CD8 responses were favored in VDJdb matching, and private and CD4 specificities were missed.

This clonotype has only a few counts. Its antigen is unidentified. The trim removed 6 bases at V and 4 bases at J, leaving 6 bases unmatched. Germline CDR1 and CDR2: WNHNN and SYGVQD (reference sequence). The CDR3 has 15 amino acids. Individually, cDNA molecules had unique molecular identifiers attached to them. TCRdb independently ran MiXCR on the 5' RACE reads; one entry per CDR3 protein. In the table there are roughly 66,000 distinct CDR3 sequences, roughly 9% of which are singletons. This clonotype was obtained from an adult who was a healthcare worker with PCR-confirmed SARS-CoV-2 infection or an uninfected control (not recorded which). V and J are TRBV10-1 and TRBJ2-5, with 12 bases matching TRBD2. The sample consisted of whole blood. The CDR3 loop reads CASSHSSGGVETQYF. The CDR3 DNA reads as TGCGCCAGCAGCCATTCTAGCGGGGGGGTAGAGACCCAGTACTTC.